Listed here are 30 T cell receptor beta chains from one sample, sequenced in a study of PD-1 blockade in classical Hodgkin lymphoma. Sequencing was performed with immunoSEQ multiplex PCR; in TCRdb, only in-frame clones are kept and a portion is missing. The sample contains more than 90,000 clones, around four fifths of which appear only once. Time point described: cycle 4 day 1 (C4D1), after about 6 weeks of nivolumab. Every patient had relapsed following autologous stem cell transplantation, and cohorts differed in brentuximab vedotin exposure. Sequencing was performed on peripheral blood mononuclear cells (PBMCs), taken before the fourth cycle of nivolumab. These receptors were obtained from a human donor with classical Hodgkin lymphoma.

CDR3 sequence (DNA): TGTGCCAGCAGTGCTAATACAGATACGCAGTATTTT. Translating gives CASSANTDTQYF. This chain uses TRBV2 with TRBJ2-3; D is unresolved. V lost 4 bases to trimming and J lost 3 bases, with 5 bases between them. The CDR3 has 12 residues. Per germline, CDR1 SNHLY and CDR2 FYNNEI.

The chain recombines TRBV6-1 with TRBJ1-4; possible D gene TRBD1, 6 bases. This CDR3 is built from 15 residues. V lost 4 bases and J 14 bases, leaving 23 bases between the germline ends. Germline V gene sequence: CDR1 MNHNS, CDR2 SASEGT. The CDR3 spells CASSGERQVPFLLFF. CDR3 coding DNA: TGTGCCAGCAGTGGGGAACGACAGGTACCATTCTTGCTGTTTTTT.

The J gene is TRBJ2-1, the V gene TRBV25-1; D is unresolved. CDR1 MGHDK and CDR2 SYGVNS come from the germline V gene. CDR3 size: 15 residues. V lost 3 bases to trimming and J lost 9 bases, with 18 bases between them. This CDR3 reads CASSDSVLQVGEQFF. CDR3 in DNA: TGTGCCAGCAGTGATAGTGTTTTGCAGGTCGGTGAGCAGTTCTTC.

This clone came up a few times. The chain joins TRBV7-2 to TRBJ1-2, with a weak D call TRBD1 (6 bases). V was pared by 0 bases and J by 4 bases, with 6 bases between. CDR3 length equals 13 residues. Germline V gene data show CDR1 as SGHTA and CDR2 as FQGNSA. CDR3: CASSLARGYGYTF. For the CDR3, the DNA is TGTGCCAGCAGCTTAGCCAGGGGCTATGGCTACACCTTC.

This chain joins TRBV2 and TRBJ1-1; 10 bases fit TRBD1. In germline, CDR1 is SNHLY, CDR2 FYNNEI. V lost 1 base to trimming and J lost 1 base; unmatched junction nucleotides: 9. The CDR3 spans 18 residues. This CDR3 is CASSEVGQGHNQNTEAFF. The CDR3 coding sequence is TGTGCCAGCAGTGAAGTGGGACAGGGGCATAACCAGAACACTGAAGCTTTCTTT.

This chain uses TRBV6-1 with TRBJ1-1; 10 bases are shared with TRBD1. The V segment lost 7 bases and the J segment 4 bases; nucleotides outside the gene matches: 9. The CDR3 covers 15 residues. Per the germline V gene, CDR1 is MNHNS and CDR2 is SASEGT. The CDR3 nucleotides are TGTGCCAGCACCGGAAGGAGGACAGGGGGCACTGAAGCTTTCTTT. It translates to CASTGRRTGGTEAFF.

V is TRBV5-4 and J is TRBJ1-3; D gene uncertain. Germline CDR1 reads SGHNT; CDR2 reads YYREEE (reference sequence). The CDR3 extends over 14 amino acids. Trimming stripped 0 bases from V and 8 bases from J, with 12 bases between. Here the CDR3 DNA reads TGTGCCAGCAGCTTGGCCGGGGTGGTCGACACCATATATTTT. It translates to CASSLAGVVDTIYF.

The J gene is TRBJ2-2, the V gene TRBV7-9; perhaps TRBD2 as D (6 bases). V dropped 6 bases and J dropped 3 bases, with 14 bases sitting between them. The CDR3 is 15 residues long. Germline V gene sequence: CDR1 SEHNR, CDR2 FQNEAQ (reference sequence). The DNA for the CDR3 is TGTGCCAGCAGTTTCGGGGGAACGGACACCGGGGAGCTGTTTTTT. This gives the protein CASSFGGTDTGELFF.

The chain combines TRBV9 with TRBJ2-5; unclear D gene. The germline V and J ends were trimmed by 0 bases and 3 bases, with 12 bases remaining between them. The germline gives CDR1 SGDLS, CDR2 YYNGEE. The CDR3 has 15 amino acids. The CDR3 DNA follows: TGTGCCAGCAGCGTAGAGGGTCTTATGAAAGAGACCCAGTACTTC. Its translation: CASSVEGLMKETQYF.

The chain has TRBV19 and TRBJ2-7; TRBD1 is a possible D gene (6 bases). The CDR3 sequence is 15 residues long. CDR1 is LNHDA, CDR2 SQIVND, per germline (reference sequence). The V gene lost 3 bases and the J gene lost 4 bases, with 16 bases spanning the gap. CDR3 sequence: CASSIGGLWAYEQYF. DNA of the CDR3: TGTGCCAGTAGTATTGGGGGCCTTTGGGCTTACGAGCAGTACTTC.

This clone was counted a few times. J is TRBJ2-7 and V is TRBV7-9; 8 nucleotides agree with TRBD1. Germline lookup yields CDR1 SEHNR and CDR2 FQNEAQ (reference sequence). There are 15 residues in the CDR3. The V gene end was trimmed by 5 bases and the J gene end by 0 bases; junction bases not matched to a gene: 6. The CDR3 bases are TGTGCCAGCAGCCGGGGACAGGTGACCTCCTACGAGCAGTACTTC. It encodes CASSRGQVTSYEQYF. The whole variable domain, remainder taken from reference TRBV7-9 and TRBJ2-7, is DTGVSQNPRHKITKRGQNVTFRCDPISEHNRLYWYRQTLGQGPEFLTYFQNEAQLEKSRLLSDRFSAERPKGSFSTLEIQRTEQGDSAMYLCASSRGQVTSYEQYFGPGTRLTVT.

DNA of the CDR3: TGCGCCAGCAAAGTACAGGGGGCAACTAATGAAAAACTGTTTTTT. This translates into CASKVQGATNEKLFF. The gene calls are TRBV5-1 and TRBJ1-4, with 8 positions matching TRBD1. Looked up from germline, CDR1 is SGHRS and CDR2 is YFSETQ. J was trimmed by 0 bases and V by 6 bases; bases with no gene match: 4. The CDR3 length is 15 residues.

The V and J genes are TRBV6-6 and TRBJ2-6; D unresolved. Germline-derived CDR1 and CDR2 are MNHNY and SVGAGI (reference sequence). CDR3 size: 15 residues. V lost 3 bases and J 0 bases, leaving 6 bases between the germline ends. The CDR3 spells CASSYIPSGANVLTF. As DNA, the CDR3 is TGTGCCAGCAGTTATATACCCTCTGGGGCCAACGTCCTGACTTTC.

This clone was counted between two and nine times. The V and J genes are TRBV5-1 and TRBJ2-1, with D perhaps TRBD2 (5 bases). This CDR3 region has 12 residues. The ends were cut back, 4 bases at V and 5 bases at J, with 7 bases in the middle. CDR1 and CDR2 from the germline V gene are SGHRS and YFSETQ. CDR3: CASSRENNEQFF. CDR3 sequence (DNA): TGCGCCAGCAGCAGGGAGAACAATGAGCAGTTCTTC.

V and J are TRBV9 and TRBJ2-7; perhaps TRBD2 as D (5 bases). The length of the CDR3 is 12 residues. Germline V gene sequence: CDR1 SGDLS, CDR2 YYNGEE. V lost 9 bases, J lost 2 bases, and 12 bases lay in between. The CDR3 loop reads CAMKRVTYEQYF. CDR3 in DNA: TGTGCCATGAAGAGGGTGACCTACGAGCAGTACTTC.

The V and J genes are TRBV6-1 and TRBJ2-7; 15 bases agree with TRBD2. The germline V gene has CDR1 MNHNS and CDR2 SASEGT. The CDR3 extends over 14 amino acids. Unmatched junction bases numbered 3, after V lost 6 bases and J lost 6 bases. The CDR3 protein is CASSRTSGGAEQYF. The CDR3 coding sequence is TGTGCCAGCAGCAGGACTAGCGGGGGGGCCGAGCAGTACTTC.

This clone appeared a few times. J is TRBJ1-1 and V is TRBV4-1; 8 bases are shared with TRBD1. V gave up 0 bases and J gave up 4 bases; unmatched junction bases: 13. The CDR3 consists of 18 residues. Germline V CDR1 and CDR2: MGHRA, YSYEKL. CDR3 DNA sequence: TGCGCCAGCAGCCAAGATCCGGGACAGGACTCGCTTAGCACTGAAGCTTTCTTT. Protein sequence: CASSQDPGQDSLSTEAFF.

This chain joins TRBV10-3 and TRBJ2-2; D may be TRBD1 or TRBD2 (9 bases each). V lost 6 bases to trimming and J lost 4 bases, with 21 bases between them. CDR1 and CDR2 from the germline V gene are ENHRY and SYGVKD. The CDR3 has 17 residues. The CDR3 here is CAISPLAGQGSTGELFF. The CDR3 nucleotides are TGTGCCATCAGCCCGCTAGCGGGACAGGGAAGCACCGGGGAGCTGTTTTTT.

In its sample, this clone was seen once. V is TRBV27 and J is TRBJ2-3; tentatively, D is TRBD2 (6 bases). This CDR3 comprises 13 residues. Germline CDR1 is MNHEY and CDR2 is SMNVEV (reference sequence). The V gene lost 10 bases and the J gene lost 1 base, with 12 bases spanning the gap. The CDR3 loop is CATRASGTDTQYF. DNA for the CDR3: TGTGCCACCCGGGCTAGCGGCACAGATACGCAGTATTTT.

The gene calls are TRBV5-1 and TRBJ2-7, with 11 positions matching TRBD1. The V gene's germline CDR1 is SGHRS and CDR2 YFSETQ. This CDR3 has 15 residues. V gave up 4 bases and J gave up 0 bases; unmatched junction bases: 3. CDR3 amino acids: CASSRGQGVSYEQYF. CDR3 nucleotide sequence: TGCGCCAGCAGCAGGGGACAGGGGGTCTCCTACGAGCAGTACTTC.

The sample holds one count of this clone. The rearrangement links TRBV27 to TRBJ2-7; 9 nucleotides align to TRBD2. The length of the CDR3 is 15 residues. The germline V gene encodes CDR1 MNHEY and CDR2 SMNVEV (reference sequence). V dropped 6 bases and J dropped 4; count of bases not matched to a gene: 10. The CDR3 coding sequence is TGTGCCAGCAGGCGAATCGAAGCGGGGGGATACGAGCAGTACTTC. This translates into CASRRIEAGGYEQYF.

The chain links TRBV6-1 to TRBJ2-2; D gene unclear. V was clipped by 6 bases and J by 1 base, with 6 bases between them. This CDR3 has 13 amino acids. Per the germline V gene, CDR1 is MNHNS and CDR2 is SASEGT. In DNA, the CDR3 is TGTGCCAGCAGAGATGGGAACACCGGGGAGCTGTTTTTT. It is translated as CASRDGNTGELFF.

The chain uses TRBV9 and TRBJ2-7, with D possibly matching TRBD2 (6 bases). The CDR3 totals 15 residues. Germline V lookup: CDR1 SGDLS, CDR2 YYNGEE. Trimming removed 1 base from V and 0 bases from J, with 11 bases in between. CDR3 sequence: CASSVSGGTSYEQYF. As DNA, the CDR3 is TGTGCCAGCAGCGTATCGGGCGGGACCTCCTACGAGCAGTACTTC. The whole variable domain, filled in from reference TRBV9 and TRBJ2-7, reads DSGVTQTPKHLITATGQRVTLRCSPRSGDLSVYWYQQSLDQGLQFLIQYYNGEERAKGNILERFSAQQFPDLHSELNLSSLELGDSALYFCASSVSGGTSYEQYFGPGTRLTVT.

The V gene is TRBV28, the J gene TRBJ1-2, with no clear D. Trimming took off 5 bases at V and 0 bases at J, with 13 bases between the two ends. CDR1 is MDHEN, CDR2 SYDVKM, per germline. The CDR3 is 15 residues long. The CDR3 DNA reads TGTGCCAGCAGTGGGCCCAGCGGCTCTAACTATGGCTACACCTTC. Amino acid sequence: CASSGPSGSNYGYTF.

This clone was observed a few times. The V gene is TRBV7-2, the J gene TRBJ2-7; D not resolved. The germline V gene has CDR1 SGHTA and CDR2 FQGNSA. The CDR3 length is 13 residues. Trimming stripped 2 bases from V and 3 bases from J, with 8 bases between. CDR3 residues: CASSLPQFYEQYF. The CDR3 bases are TGTGCCAGCAGCTTACCCCAATTCTACGAGCAGTACTTC.

V is TRBV19 and J is TRBJ2-1; 8 bases are shared with TRBD1. CDR3 length equals 14 residues. Trimming cost V 5 bases and J 15 bases; bases outside gene matches: 15. Germline V gene sequence: CDR1 LNHDA, CDR2 SQIVND (reference sequence). The CDR3 spells CASSESLRTGLSFF. The CDR3 nucleotides are TGTGCCAGTAGTGAATCGCTTAGGACAGGGTTGTCGTTCTTC.

This chain connects TRBV5-6 to TRBJ2-1; D possibly corresponds to TRBD1 (5 bases). Germline lookup yields CDR1 SGHDT and CDR2 YYEEEE. The V and J ends lost 4 bases and 13 bases respectively, with 18 bases between them. The CDR3 spans 13 residues. The CDR3 reads CASSPDSLQPQFF. DNA of the CDR3: TGTGCCAGCAGCCCCGACAGCCTACAACCCCAGTTCTTC.

The chain combines TRBV29-1 with TRBJ2-3; D perhaps matches TRBD1 (5 bases). V was pared by 6 bases and J by 0 bases, with 10 bases between. CDR1 SQVTM and CDR2 ANQGSEA come from the germline V gene. This CDR3 is built from 13 residues. CDR3 coding DNA: TGCAGCGTGCGGACATATAGCACAGATACGCAGTATTTT. Encoded protein: CSVRTYSTDTQYF.

V is TRBV5-4 and J is TRBJ1-2; no reliable D call. Germline-derived CDR1 and CDR2 are SGHNT and YYREEE (reference sequence). The CDR3 extends over 14 amino acids. Trimming pared 0 bases from V and 4 bases from J, leaving 10 bases between. CDR3 sequence reads: CASSLALGSYGYTF. CDR3 DNA sequence: TGTGCCAGCAGCTTGGCCTTGGGTTCCTATGGCTACACCTTC.

This rearrangement joins TRBV7-7 to TRBJ2-1, with a possible D match to TRBD2 (6 bases). This CDR3 region has 14 residues. V was pared by 1 base and J by 9 bases, with 13 bases between. The germline V gene encodes CDR1 SSHAT and CDR2 FNYEAQ (reference sequence). CDR3 region: CASSLGPQEGEQFF. The CDR3 nucleotides are TGTGCCAGCAGCTTAGGCCCACAGGAGGGTGAGCAGTTCTTC.